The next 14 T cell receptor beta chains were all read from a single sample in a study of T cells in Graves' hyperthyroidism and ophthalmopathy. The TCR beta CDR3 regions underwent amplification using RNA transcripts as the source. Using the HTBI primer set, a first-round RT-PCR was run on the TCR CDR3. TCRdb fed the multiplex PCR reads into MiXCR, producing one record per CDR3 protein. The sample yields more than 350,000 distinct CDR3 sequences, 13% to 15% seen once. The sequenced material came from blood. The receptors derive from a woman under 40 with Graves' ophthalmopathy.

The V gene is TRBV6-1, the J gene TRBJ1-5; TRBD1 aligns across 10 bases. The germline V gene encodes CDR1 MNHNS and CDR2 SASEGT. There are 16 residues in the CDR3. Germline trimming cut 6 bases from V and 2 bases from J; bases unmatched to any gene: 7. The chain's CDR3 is CASRSSGTGGNQPQHF. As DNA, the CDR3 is TGTGCCAGCAGATCCTCCGGGACAGGGGGCAATCAGCCCCAGCATTTT.

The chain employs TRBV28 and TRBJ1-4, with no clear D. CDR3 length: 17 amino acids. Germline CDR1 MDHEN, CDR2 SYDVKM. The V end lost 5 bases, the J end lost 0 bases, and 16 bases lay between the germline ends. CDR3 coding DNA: TGTGCCAGCAGTCAATCCCCCGGCGGGGCAACTAATGAAAAACTGTTTTTT. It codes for CASSQSPGGATNEKLFF. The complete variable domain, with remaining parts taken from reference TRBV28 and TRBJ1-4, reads DVKVTQSSRYLVKRTGEKVFLECVQDMDHENMFWYRQDPGLGLRLIYFSYDVKMKEKGDIPEGYSVSREKKERFSLILESASTNQTSMYLCASSQSPGGATNEKLFFGSGTQLSVL.

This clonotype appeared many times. The CDR3 protein is CASSYGASYQETQYF. CDR3 nucleotides: TGTGCCAGCAGTTACGGGGCCTCGTACCAAGAGACCCAGTACTTC. The chain employs TRBV6-2 or TRBV6-3 and TRBJ2-5, with D possibly TRBD1 on 5 matching bases. The V and J ends lost 2 bases and 0 bases respectively, with 10 bases between them. Germline lookup yields CDR1 MNHEY and CDR2 SVGEGT. This CDR3 has 15 amino acids.

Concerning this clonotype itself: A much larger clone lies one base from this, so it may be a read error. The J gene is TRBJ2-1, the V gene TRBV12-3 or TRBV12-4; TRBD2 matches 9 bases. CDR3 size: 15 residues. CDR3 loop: CTSRGLASSYNEQFF. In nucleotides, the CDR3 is TGTACCAGCAGGGGACTAGCCAGCTCCTACAATGAGCAGTTCTTC.

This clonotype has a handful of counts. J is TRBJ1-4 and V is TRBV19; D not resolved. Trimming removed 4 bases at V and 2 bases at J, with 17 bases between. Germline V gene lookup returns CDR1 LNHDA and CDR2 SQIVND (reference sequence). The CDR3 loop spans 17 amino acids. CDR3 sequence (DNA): TGTGCCAGTAGTACGAACCGCCCGGGAGGGACTAATGAAAAACTGTTTTTT. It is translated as CASSTNRPGGTNEKLFF.

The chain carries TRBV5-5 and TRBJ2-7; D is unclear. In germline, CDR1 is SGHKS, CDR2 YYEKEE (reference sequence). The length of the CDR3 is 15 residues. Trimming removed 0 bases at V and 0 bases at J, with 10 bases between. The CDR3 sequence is CASSLVPESSYEQYF. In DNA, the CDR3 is TGTGCCAGCAGCTTGGTACCAGAGTCCTCCTACGAGCAGTACTTC.

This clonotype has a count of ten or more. The CDR3 region has the DNA TGTGCCAGCAGCTTAGGGTCTGGTTGGAATGAGCAGTTCTTC. Its protein product is CASSLGSGWNEQFF. The chain employs TRBV11-3 and TRBJ2-1, with D hard to call. V was clipped by 1 base and J by 7 bases, with 11 bases between them. From germline, CDR1 is SGHNT and CDR2 YENEEA. The CDR3 has 14 residues.

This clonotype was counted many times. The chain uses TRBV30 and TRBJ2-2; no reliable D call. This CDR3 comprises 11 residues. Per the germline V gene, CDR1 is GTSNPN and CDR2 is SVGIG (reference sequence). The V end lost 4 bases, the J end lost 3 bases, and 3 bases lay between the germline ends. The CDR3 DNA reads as TGTGCCTGGACGGACACCGGGGAGCTGTTTTTT. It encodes CAWTDTGELFF.

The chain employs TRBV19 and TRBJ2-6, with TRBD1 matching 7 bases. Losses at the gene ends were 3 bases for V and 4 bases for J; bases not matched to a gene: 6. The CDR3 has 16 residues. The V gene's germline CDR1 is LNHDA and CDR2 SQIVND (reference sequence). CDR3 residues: CASSITGVSGANVLTF. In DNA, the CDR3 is TGTGCCAGTAGTATTACAGGGGTTTCCGGGGCCAACGTCCTGACTTTC.

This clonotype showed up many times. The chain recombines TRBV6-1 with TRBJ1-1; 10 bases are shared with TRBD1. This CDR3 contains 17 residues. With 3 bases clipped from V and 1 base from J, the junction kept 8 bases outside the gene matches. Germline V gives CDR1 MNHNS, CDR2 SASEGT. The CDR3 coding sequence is TGTGCCAGCAGTGATCGGACAGGGGGTTGGAGGAACACTGAAGCTTTCTTT. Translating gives CASSDRTGGWRNTEAFF.

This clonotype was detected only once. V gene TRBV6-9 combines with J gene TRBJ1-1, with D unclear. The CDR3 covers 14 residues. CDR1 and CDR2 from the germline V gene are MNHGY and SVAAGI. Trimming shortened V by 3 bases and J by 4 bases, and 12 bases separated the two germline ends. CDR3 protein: CASSYTTAGTEAFF. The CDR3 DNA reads TGTGCCAGCAGTTACACCACCGCGGGCACTGAAGCTTTCTTT.

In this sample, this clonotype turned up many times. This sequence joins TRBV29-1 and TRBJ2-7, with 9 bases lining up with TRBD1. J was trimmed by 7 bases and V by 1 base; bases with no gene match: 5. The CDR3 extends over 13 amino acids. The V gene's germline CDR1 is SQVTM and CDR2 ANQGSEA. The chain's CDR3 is CSVEGTGVWEQYF. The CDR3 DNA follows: TGCAGCGTTGAAGGGACAGGGGTTTGGGAGCAGTACTTC.

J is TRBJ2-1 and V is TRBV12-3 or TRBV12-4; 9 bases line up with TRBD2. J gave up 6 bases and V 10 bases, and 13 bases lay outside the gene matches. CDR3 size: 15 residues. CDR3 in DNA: TGTGCCACCCTTCCGGGGCGGGGGGGGACCAATGAGCAGTTCTTC. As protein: CATLPGRGGTNEQFF.

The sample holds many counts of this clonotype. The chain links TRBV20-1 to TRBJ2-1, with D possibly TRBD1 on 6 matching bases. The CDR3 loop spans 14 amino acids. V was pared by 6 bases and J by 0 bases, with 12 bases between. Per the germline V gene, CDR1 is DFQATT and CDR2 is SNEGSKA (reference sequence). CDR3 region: CSAGASGSYNEQFF. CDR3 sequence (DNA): TGCAGTGCGGGGGCTTCGGGCTCCTACAATGAGCAGTTCTTC.